This entry is about one T cell receptor beta chain. Its specificity is unknown. The data belong to a study of Ad26.COV2.S vaccination and SARS-CoV-2 variants. Treatment reported: roughly 20 received Ad26.COV2.S at low or high dose, single or two shots; about 5 received placebo; per-sample allocation not given. Following the first vaccine or placebo injection, samples were taken on day 63. Expression of Wuhan-strain SARS-CoV-2 spike came from the Ad26 vector that formed the vaccine. The method was immunoSEQ multiplex PCR; TCRdb's version includes in-frame clones alone and lacks a portion of them. The sample shows about 680,000 clones, 89% of them seen only once. Losses at the gene ends were 0 bases for V and 0 bases for J; bases not matched to a gene: 12. The CDR3 covers 20 residues. Germline CDR1 KGHDR, CDR2 SFDVKD. Study-level results: The study found similar non-spike TCR breadth in vaccine and placebo recipients.

The chain is built from TRBV24-1 and TRBJ1-4, with 7 bases fitting TRBD1. The receptor was derived from a person aged 18-65 years who received the Ad26.COV2.S COVID-19 vaccine or a placebo. The sequenced sample was peripheral blood, obtained in a trial of Ad26.COV2.S vaccine versus placebo. CDR3 sequence (DNA): TGTGCCACCAGTGATTTGGGGTGGAGGGGGCTAGTTGCAACTAATGAAAAACTGTTTTTT. It yields the protein CATSDLGWRGLVATNEKLFF.